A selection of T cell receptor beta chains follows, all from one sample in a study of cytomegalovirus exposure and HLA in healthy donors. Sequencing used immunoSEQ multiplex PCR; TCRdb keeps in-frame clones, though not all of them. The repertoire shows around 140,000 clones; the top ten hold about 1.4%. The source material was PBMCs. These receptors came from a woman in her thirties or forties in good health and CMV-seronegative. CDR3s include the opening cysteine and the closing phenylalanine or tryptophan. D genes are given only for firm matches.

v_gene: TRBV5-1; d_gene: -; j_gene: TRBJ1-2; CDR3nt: TGCGCCAGCAGCTTGGATCCAGGTGGGGCATTTAAGGATGGCTACACCTTC; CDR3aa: CASSLDPGGAFKDGYTF
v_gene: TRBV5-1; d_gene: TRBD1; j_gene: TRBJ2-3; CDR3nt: TGCGCCAGCAGCCTGGAGGGGACAGGGGGCCCGGTGGCAGATACGCAGTATTTT; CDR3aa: CASSLEGTGGPVADTQYF
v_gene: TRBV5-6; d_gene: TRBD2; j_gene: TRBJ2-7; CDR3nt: TGTGCCAGCAGAGTAGCGGGGGGGAACTACGAGCAGTACTTC; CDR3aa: CASRVAGGNYEQYF
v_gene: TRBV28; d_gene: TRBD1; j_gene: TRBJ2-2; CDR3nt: TGTGCCAGCAGTTGGACAGGGAGTGCCGGGGAGCTGTTTTTT; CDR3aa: CASSWTGSAGELFF
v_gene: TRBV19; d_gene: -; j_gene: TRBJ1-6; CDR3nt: TGTGCCAGTAGTCCCGACGAGGAGGGAGGGGACCTCCACTTT; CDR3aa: CASSPDEEGGDLHF
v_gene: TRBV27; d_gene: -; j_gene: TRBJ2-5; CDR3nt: TGTGCCAGCAGTTTATTGGGCTCTGAGACCCAGTACTTC; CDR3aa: CASSLLGSETQYF
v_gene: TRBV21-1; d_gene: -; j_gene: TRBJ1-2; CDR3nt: TGTGCCAGCAGTAGTGGGGGCGCGGTAAAATATGGCTACACCTTC; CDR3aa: CASSSGGAVKYGYTF
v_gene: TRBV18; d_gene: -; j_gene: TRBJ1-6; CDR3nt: TGTGCCAGCTCACCGGAGGGCGCTATGAATTCACCCCTCCACTTT; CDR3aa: CASSPEGAMNSPLHF
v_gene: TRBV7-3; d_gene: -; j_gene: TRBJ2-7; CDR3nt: TGTGCCAGCAGCTTAAGGGTGTGGCGGGCTAGCTCCTACGAGCAGTACTTC; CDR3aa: CASSLRVWRASSYEQYF
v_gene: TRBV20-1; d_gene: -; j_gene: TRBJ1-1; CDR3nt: TGCAGTGCTATTGTCGACACTGAAGCTTTCTTT; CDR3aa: CSAIVDTEAFF
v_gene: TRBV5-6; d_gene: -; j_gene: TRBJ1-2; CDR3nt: TGTGCCAGCGGGGCAGGTCCGGGCTATGGCTACACCTTC; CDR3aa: CASGAGPGYGYTF
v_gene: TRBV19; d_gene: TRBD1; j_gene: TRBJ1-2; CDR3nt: TGTGCCAGTAGTTCCCGGACAGGATTAGTGATAGATGGCTACACCTTC; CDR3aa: CASSSRTGLVIDGYTF
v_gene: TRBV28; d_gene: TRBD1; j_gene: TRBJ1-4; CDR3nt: TGTGCCAGCAGTAACAGGGGGCGGAATGAAAAACTGTTTTTT; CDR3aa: CASSNRGRNEKLFF
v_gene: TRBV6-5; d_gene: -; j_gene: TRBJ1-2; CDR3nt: TGTGCCAGCAGACGGGGAATCAGCTATGGCTACACCTTC; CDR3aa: CASRRGISYGYTF
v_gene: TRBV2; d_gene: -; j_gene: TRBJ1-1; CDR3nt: TGTGCCAGCAAACGGGACATGAACACTGAAGCTTTCTTT; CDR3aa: CASKRDMNTEAFF
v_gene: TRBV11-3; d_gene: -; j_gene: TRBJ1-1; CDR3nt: TGTGCCAGCAGCTTACAGGAGAACACTGAAGCTTTCTTT; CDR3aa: CASSLQENTEAFF
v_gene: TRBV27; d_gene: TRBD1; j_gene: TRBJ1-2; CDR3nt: TGTGCCAGCAGTCGAATTACAGGGGGCGGTAACTATGGCTACACCTTC; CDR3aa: CASSRITGGGNYGYTF
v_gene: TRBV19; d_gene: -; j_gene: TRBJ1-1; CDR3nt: TGTGCCAGTAGGAGAGTGTTGAACACTGAAGCTTTCTTT; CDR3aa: CASRRVLNTEAFF
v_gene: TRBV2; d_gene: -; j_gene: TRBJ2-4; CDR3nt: TGTGCCAGCAGTCACCGAGGCGGGATCGCAAACATTCAGTACTTC; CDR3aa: CASSHRGGIANIQYF
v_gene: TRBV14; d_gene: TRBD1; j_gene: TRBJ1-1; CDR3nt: TGTGCCAGCAGCCAACTAGGGACAGGGGGCACTGAAGCTTTCTTT; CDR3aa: CASSQLGTGGTEAFF
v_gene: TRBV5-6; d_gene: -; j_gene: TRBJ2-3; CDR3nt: TGTGCCAGCAGCTTAAAATGGGGCACAGGGAGCACAGATACGCAGTATTTT; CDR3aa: CASSLKWGTGSTDTQYF
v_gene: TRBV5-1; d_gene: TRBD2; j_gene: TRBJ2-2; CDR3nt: TGCGCCAGCAGCTTGATGTTAGCGGGGGTGAACACCGGGGAGCTGTTTTTT; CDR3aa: CASSLMLAGVNTGELFF
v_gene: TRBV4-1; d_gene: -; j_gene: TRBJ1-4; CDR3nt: TGCGCCAGCAGCCCAATAACCGGGACAAGACAAGAAAAACTGTTTTTT; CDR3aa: CASSPITGTRQEKLFF
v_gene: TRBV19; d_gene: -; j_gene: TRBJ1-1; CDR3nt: TGTGCCAGTAACGAGAGGAACACTGAAGCTTTCTTT; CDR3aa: CASNERNTEAFF
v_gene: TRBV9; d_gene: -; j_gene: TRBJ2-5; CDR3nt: TGTGCCAGCAGCGTAGCCACAGCCAGGGAGACCCAGTACTTC; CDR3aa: CASSVATARETQYF
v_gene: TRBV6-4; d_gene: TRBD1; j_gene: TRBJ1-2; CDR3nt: TGTGCCAGCAGCCCGACAGGGGCAAACTATGGCTACACCTTC; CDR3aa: CASSPTGANYGYTF
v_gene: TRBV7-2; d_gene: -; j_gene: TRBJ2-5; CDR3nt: TGTGCCAGCAGCTTAACAGCCCCACCCGTCCAAGAGACCCAGTACTTC; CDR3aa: CASSLTAPPVQETQYF
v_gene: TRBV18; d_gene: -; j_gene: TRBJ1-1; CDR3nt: TGTGCCAGCTCGGTAGACGGGAACATGAACACTGAAGCTTTCTTT; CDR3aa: CASSVDGNMNTEAFF
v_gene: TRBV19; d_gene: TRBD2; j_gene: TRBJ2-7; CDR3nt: TGTGCCAGTAGTTCCGGGGAGGGGAACGAGCAGTACTTC; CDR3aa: CASSSGEGNEQYF
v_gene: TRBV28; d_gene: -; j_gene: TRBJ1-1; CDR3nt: TGTGCCAGCAGTTTAGTGGGGGCGCTGTCTGAAGCTTTCTTT; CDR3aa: CASSLVGALSEAFF
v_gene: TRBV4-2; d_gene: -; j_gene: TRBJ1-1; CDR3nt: TGTGCCAGCAGCCAAGGGATGGGCTTGGTGAACACTGAAGCTTTCTTT; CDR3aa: CASSQGMGLVNTEAFF
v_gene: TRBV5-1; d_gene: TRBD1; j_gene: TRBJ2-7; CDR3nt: TGCGCCAGCAGCCGAGGACAGGAACTTTACGAGCAGTACTTC; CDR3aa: CASSRGQELYEQYF
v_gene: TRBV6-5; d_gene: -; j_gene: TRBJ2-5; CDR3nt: TGTGCCAGCAGCCGTGAGAAGACCCAGTACTTC; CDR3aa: CASSREKTQYF
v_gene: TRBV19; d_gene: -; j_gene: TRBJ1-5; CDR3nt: TGTGCCAGTAGTGAGCCAGGGTTGAGCGAGCCCCAGCATTTT; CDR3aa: CASSEPGLSEPQHF
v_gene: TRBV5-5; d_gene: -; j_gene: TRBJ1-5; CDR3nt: TGTGCCAGCACCTCCACCCCGCAGAATCAGCCCCAGCATTTT; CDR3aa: CASTSTPQNQPQHF
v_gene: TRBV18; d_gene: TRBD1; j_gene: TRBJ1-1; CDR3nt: TGTGCCAGCTCACGGACAGGGGGGGACACTGAAGCTTTCTTT; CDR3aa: CASSRTGGDTEAFF
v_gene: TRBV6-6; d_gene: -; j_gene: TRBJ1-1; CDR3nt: TGTGCCAGCGGTTACAGCATGAACACTGAAGCTTTCTTT; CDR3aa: CASGYSMNTEAFF
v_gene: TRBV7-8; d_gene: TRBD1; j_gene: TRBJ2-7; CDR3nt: TGTGCCAGCAGCTTCCCGGGACAGGTTAGCTCCTACGAGCAGTACTTC; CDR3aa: CASSFPGQVSSYEQYF
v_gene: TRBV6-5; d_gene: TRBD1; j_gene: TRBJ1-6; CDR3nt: TGTGCCGTAGGGGACAGGGCCCTTAGTTCACCCCTCCACTTT; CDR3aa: CAVGDRALSSPLHF
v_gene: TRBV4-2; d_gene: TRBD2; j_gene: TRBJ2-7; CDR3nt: TGTGCCAGCAGCCCCAGCTTGGCGGGGGGCCTCTCCTACGAGCAGTACTTC; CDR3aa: CASSPSLAGGLSYEQYF
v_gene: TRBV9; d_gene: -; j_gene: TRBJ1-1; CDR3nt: TGTGCCAGCAGCGCAGACAGGAACACTGAAGCTTTCTTT; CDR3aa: CASSADRNTEAFF
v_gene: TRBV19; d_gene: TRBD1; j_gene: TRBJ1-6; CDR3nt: TGTGCCAGTGAACGGACAGGTGCTAATTCACCCCTCCACTTT; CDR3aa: CASERTGANSPLHF